Below, one T cell receptor (beta chain) is given with its context. Its antigen is currently unknown. In germline, CDR1 is SGHNT, CDR2 YYREEE (reference sequence). The CDR3 is made up of 16 amino acids. The primer mix had 60 Vbeta and 13 Jbeta primers. Some clones are missing from TCRdb's copy, which holds only in-frame ones; the method was immunoSEQ multiplex PCR. The table lists some 150,000 clones, about 80% of them singletons, with roughly 9% in the top ten. The data were obtained in a study of cytomegalovirus exposure and HLA in healthy donors. Whole-study results and caveats: The study assumed roughly uniform donor sequencing depth for presence/absence analyses. A later analysis found TCR association rates differed by HLA locus, highest for DRB1 and lowest for HLA-C. As a later analysis revealed, most CMV-associated TCR beta chains appeared HLA-restricted.

Sequenced material: PBMCs. The J gene is TRBJ2-5, the V gene TRBV5-4; perhaps TRBD2 as D (7 bases). The J call is in doubt because the DNA end fits TRBJ2-7 better. This TCR derives from a man between 18 and 29 years old in good health and CMV-seropositive. CDR3 in amino acids: CASSRGADSASYEQYF. CDR3 coding DNA: TGTGCCAGCAGCCGGGGGGCGGACAGCGCATCGTACGAGCAGTACTTC.